This T cell receptor beta chain stems from a study of glioma-infiltrating T cells. TCR alpha and beta CDR3 regions were amplified from RNA using iRepertoire nested multiplex PCR. MiXCR was run by TCRdb on the multiplex PCR reads, yielding one entry per CDR3 protein. The profile covers over 80,000 distinct CDR3 sequences, with roughly 37% appearing a single time and 30% to 40% taken by the ten largest. CDR1 is SGHTA and CDR2 is FQGNSA in the germline V gene. V shed 5 bases and J shed 10 bases, with 20 bases lying between them. This CDR3 contains 14 residues. The TCR originated in a human donor with low-grade glioma or glioblastoma, undergoing nonglioma brain surgery, or in good health (not recorded which). V gene TRBV7-2 combines with J gene TRBJ1-2, with D possibly matching TRBD1 (5 bases). The sequenced material came from glioma tissue, nonneoplastic brain tissue, or PBMCs (not recorded which). The CDR3 spells CASSRGRENYNYTF. CDR3 bases: TGTGCCAGCAGCAGGGGACGGGAGAACTATAACTACACCTTC.